This TCR beta chain was retrieved from a study of CD8+CD57+ T cells in acquired aplastic anemia. Patients who underwent sequencing had shown CD8+CD57+ cell expansion by flow cytometry. The blood sampling took place in patients who had so far received no therapy. This clonotype is labeled medium-sized. CDR3 and TCR beta VDJ profiling relied on genomic DNA as the template. Each CDR3 protein gets one entry after TCRdb re-called the reads with MiXCR. The sample records roughly 250,000 distinct CDR3 sequences, more than 45% being singletons. The sequenced sample consisted of sorted CD4+, CD8+, or CD8+CD57+ T cells (not recorded which) from PBMCs. The source of this sequence is a human donor with aplastic anemia.

The chain's CDR3 is CASSDEGSTDTQYF. CDR3 DNA sequence: TGTGCCAGCAGTGACGAGGGTAGCACAGATACGCAGTATTTT. The chain employs TRBV6-4 and TRBJ2-3; D may be TRBD2 (5 bases). The CDR3 loop spans 14 amino acids. The germline gives CDR1 MRHNA, CDR2 SNTAGT. The V end lost 2 bases, the J end lost 0 bases, and 6 bases lay between the germline ends.